This T cell receptor (beta chain) was profiled in a study of human T cells and chemical hapten exposure. CDR1 is SGHVS, CDR2 FQNEAQ, per germline. V gave up 5 bases and J gave up 2 bases, with 12 bases separating them. The CDR3 is 14 amino acids. This clonotype was seen a handful of times. Noted time point: patch test 2, 6 weeks after DPC sensitization. Treatment of the sample: therapeutic diphenylcyclopropenone sensitization with weekly scalp DPC. TCRdb recomputed calls from the RACE reads with MiXCR, one row per CDR3 protein. The sample records approximately 68,000 distinct CDR3 sequences, around 7.9% being singletons.

This TCR came from a woman between 50 and 59 years old with alopecia areata. Some clones in this sample may be carry-over from other donors' samples. This chain connects TRBV7-8 to TRBJ2-5; D remains unclear. The sequencing here drew on whole blood, taken in connection with sensitization to the hapten diphenylcyclopropenone (DPC). The CDR3: CASSLELIQETQYF. The CDR3 coding sequence is TGTGCCAGCAGCCTTGAGCTGATTCAAGAGACCCAGTACTTC.